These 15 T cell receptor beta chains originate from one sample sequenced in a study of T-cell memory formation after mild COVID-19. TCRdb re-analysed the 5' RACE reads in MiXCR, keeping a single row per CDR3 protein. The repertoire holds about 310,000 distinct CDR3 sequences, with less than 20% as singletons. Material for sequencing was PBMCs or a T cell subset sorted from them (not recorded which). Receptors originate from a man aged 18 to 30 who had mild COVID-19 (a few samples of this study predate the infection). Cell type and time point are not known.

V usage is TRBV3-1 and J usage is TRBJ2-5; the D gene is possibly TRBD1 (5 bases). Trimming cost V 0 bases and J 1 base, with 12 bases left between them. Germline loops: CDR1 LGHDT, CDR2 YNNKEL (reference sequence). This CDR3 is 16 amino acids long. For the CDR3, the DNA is TGTGCCAGCAGCCAAGATTGGCAGGGCCTCCAAGAGACCCAGTACTTC. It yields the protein CASSQDWQGLQETQYF.

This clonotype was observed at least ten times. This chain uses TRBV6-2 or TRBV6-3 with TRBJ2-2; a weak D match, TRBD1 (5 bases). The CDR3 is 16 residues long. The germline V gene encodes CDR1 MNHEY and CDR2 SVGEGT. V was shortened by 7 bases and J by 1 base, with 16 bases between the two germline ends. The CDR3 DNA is TGTGCCAGCACCCTCCAGGCAGGGAAGAACACCGGGGAGCTGTTTTTT. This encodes CASTLQAGKNTGELFF.

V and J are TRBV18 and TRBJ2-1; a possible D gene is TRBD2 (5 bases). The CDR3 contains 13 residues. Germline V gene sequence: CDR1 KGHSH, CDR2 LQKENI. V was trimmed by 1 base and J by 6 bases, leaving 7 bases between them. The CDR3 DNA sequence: TGTGCCAGCTCACCACGGAGGTCCAATGAGCAGTTCTTC. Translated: CASSPRRSNEQFF.

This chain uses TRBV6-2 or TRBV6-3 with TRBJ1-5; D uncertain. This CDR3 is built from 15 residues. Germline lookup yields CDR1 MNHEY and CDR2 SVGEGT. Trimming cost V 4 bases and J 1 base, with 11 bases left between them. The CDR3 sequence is CASSWGWSSNQPQHF. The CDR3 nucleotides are TGTGCCAGCAGTTGGGGATGGAGCAGCAATCAGCCCCAGCATTTT.

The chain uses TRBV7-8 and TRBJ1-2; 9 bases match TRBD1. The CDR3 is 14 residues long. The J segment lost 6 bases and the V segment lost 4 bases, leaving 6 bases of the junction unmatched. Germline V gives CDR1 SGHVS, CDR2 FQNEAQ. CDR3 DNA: TGTGCCAGCAGCTCATACAGGGACAGGGATGGCTACACCTTC. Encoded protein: CASSSYRDRDGYTF. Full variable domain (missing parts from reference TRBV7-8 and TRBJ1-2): GAGVSQSPRYKVAKRGQDVALRCDPISGHVSLFWYQQALGQGPEFLTYFQNEAQLDKSGLPSDRFFAERPEGSVSTLKIQRTQQEDSAVYLCASSSYRDRDGYTFGSGTRLTVV.

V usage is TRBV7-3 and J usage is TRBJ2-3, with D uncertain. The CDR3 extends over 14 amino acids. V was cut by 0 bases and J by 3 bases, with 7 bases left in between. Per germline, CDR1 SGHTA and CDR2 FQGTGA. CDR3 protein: CASSLTPFTDTQYF. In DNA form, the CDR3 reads TGTGCCAGCAGCTTAACTCCGTTTACAGATACGCAGTATTTT.

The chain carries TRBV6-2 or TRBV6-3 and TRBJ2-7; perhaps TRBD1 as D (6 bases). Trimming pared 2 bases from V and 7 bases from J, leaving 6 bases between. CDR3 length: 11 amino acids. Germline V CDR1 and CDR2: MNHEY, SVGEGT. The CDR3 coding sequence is TGTGCCAGCAGTTACGGGACAGAGCAGTACTTC. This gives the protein CASSYGTEQYF.

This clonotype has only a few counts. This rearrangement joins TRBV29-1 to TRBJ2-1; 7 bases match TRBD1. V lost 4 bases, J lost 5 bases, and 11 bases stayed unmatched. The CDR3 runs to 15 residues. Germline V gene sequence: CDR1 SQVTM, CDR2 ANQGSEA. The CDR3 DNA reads TGCAGCGTTGGAGCGGTGACAGGGCGCGACAATGAGCAGTTCTTC. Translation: CSVGAVTGRDNEQFF.

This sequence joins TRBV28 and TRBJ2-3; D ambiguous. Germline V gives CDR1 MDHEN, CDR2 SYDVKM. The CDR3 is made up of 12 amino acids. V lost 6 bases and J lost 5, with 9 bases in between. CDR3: CASRSLEDTQYF. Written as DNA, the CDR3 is TGTGCCAGCAGGAGTCTAGAAGATACGCAGTATTTT.

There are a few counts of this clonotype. The CDR3 sequence: CASSLKGTGFYGYTF. The CDR3 DNA is TGTGCCAGCAGCTTAAAGGGGACCGGTTTCTATGGCTACACCTTC. This chain connects TRBV7-2 to TRBJ1-2; tentative D call: TRBD1 (5 bases). CDR3 length: 15 residues. V was pared by 2 bases and J by 4 bases, with 14 bases between. Germline values: CDR1 SGHTA, CDR2 FQGNSA.

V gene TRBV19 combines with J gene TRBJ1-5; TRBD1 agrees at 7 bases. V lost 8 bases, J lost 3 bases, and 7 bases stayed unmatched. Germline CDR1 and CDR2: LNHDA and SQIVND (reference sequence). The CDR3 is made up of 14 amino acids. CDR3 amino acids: CASSPGQFNQPQHF. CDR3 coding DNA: TGTGCCAGTTCTCCGGGACAGTTCAATCAGCCCCAGCATTTT.

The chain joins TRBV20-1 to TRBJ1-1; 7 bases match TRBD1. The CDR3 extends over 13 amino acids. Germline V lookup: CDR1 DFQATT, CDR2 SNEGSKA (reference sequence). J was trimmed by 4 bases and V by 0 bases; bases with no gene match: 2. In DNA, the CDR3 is TGCAGTGCTAGAGACAGGGGGACCACTGAAGCTTTCTTT. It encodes CSARDRGTTEAFF.

CDR3 sequence reads: CASSPTGRAKRTQYF. CDR3 in DNA: TGTGCCAGCAGCCCGACAGGGAGGGCAAAAAGGACCCAGTACTTC. The chain uses TRBV28 and TRBJ2-5; D assignment may be TRBD1 or TRBD2 (7 bases each). Per germline, CDR1 MDHEN and CDR2 SYDVKM. Trimming stripped 6 bases from V and 7 bases from J, with 21 bases between. The CDR3 is 15 amino acids.

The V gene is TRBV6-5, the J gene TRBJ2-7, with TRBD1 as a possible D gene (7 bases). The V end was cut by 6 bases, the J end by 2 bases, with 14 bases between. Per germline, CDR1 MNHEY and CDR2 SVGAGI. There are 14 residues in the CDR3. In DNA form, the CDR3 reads TGTGCCAGCAGGCCCAGGGGGGCGCCCTACGAGCAGTACTTC. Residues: CASRPRGAPYEQYF.

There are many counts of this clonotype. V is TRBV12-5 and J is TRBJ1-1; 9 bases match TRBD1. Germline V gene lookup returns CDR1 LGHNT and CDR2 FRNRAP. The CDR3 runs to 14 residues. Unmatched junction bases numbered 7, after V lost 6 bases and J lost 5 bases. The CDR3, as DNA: TGTGCTAGTGGAGCCGGGACAGGGATAACTGAAGCTTTCTTT. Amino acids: CASGAGTGITEAFF.